Listed below are T cell receptor beta chains from one sample, sequenced in a study of blood T cells in healthy people across ages. TCRdb re-called the 5' RACE reads with MiXCR, one entry per CDR3 protein. The data hold around 580,000 distinct CDR3 sequences, with more than 45% observed a single time. The sequencing sample was made of blood. All receptors derive from a man at least 80 years old in good health. CDR3s include the opening cysteine and the closing phenylalanine or tryptophan. A D gene is named only where the DNA matches it firmly. Expanded clones get a size class; other rows say once, few or many, or leave the size out.

>TRBV12-3/TRBV12-4|NA|TRBJ2-3|TRBD2
TGTGCCAGCAGTGAGCGGGAGTTAAACGCAGATACGCAGTATTTT
CASSERELNADTQYF
>TRBV20-1|NA|TRBJ1-4|NA
TGCAGTGTTTCCTTGGCGGCTAATGAAAAACTGTTTTTT
CSVSLAANEKLFF
>TRBV20-1|few|TRBJ1-2|NA
TGCAGTGCTACCAGGGACATTGGCTACACCTTC
CSATRDIGYTF
>TRBV29-1|NA|TRBJ2-7|TRBD1
TGCAGCGTTGGGACGGGACAGGGGCGGCGGCAGTACTTC
CSVGTGQGRRQYF
>TRBV12-3/TRBV12-4|NA|TRBJ2-3|TRBD1
TGTGCCAGCAGTTTATGGGACAGCAACACAGATACGCAGTATTTT
CASSLWDSNTDTQYF
>TRBV29-1|few|TRBJ2-3|NA
TGCAGCATCGGGCAGGGGATCACAGATACGCAGTATTTT
CSIGQGITDTQYF
>TRBV4-1|few|TRBJ2-3|TRBD2
TGCGCCAGCAGCCAAGATCCCCTAGCGGGGGGGGCCACAGATACGCAGTATTTT
CASSQDPLAGGATDTQYF
>TRBV4-3|NA|TRBJ2-3|TRBD2
TGCGCCAGCAGCCAAGCAGTTGGGTTGCGGGGGGCTACAGATACGCAGTATTTT
CASSQAVGLRGATDTQYF
>TRBV29-1|NA|TRBJ2-5|TRBD1
TGCAGCGTCACGAGGGGACAGCGATTGGAGACCCAGTACTTC
CSVTRGQRLETQYF
>TRBV9|once|TRBJ2-3|TRBD1
TGTGCCAGCAGCGCGACAGGGTGGCACACAGATACGCAGTATTTT
CASSATGWHTDTQYF
>TRBV20-1|NA|TRBJ2-5|NA
TGCAGTGCCATCAGAGGTGATAGCGTGGAGACCCAGTACTTC
CSAIRGDSVETQYF
>TRBV7-3|NA|TRBJ2-3|NA
TGTGCCAGCAGCTTAGGCGTCTTCACAGATACGCAGTATTTT
CASSLGVFTDTQYF
>TRBV7-9|few|TRBJ2-1|NA
TGTGCCAGCAGCCCCCAGCCCGGGGGCAGCGATGAGCAGTTCTTC
CASSPQPGGSDEQFF
>TRBV4-3|NA|TRBJ1-4|NA
TGCGCCAGCAGCCAGGACGGGACCCTTCGTAATGAAAAACTGTTTTTT
CASSQDGTLRNEKLFF
>TRBV3-1|few|TRBJ2-3|TRBD2
TGTGCCAGCAGCCTGAGGCTGGGGCTAGCGGGAGCCGGAGATACGCAGTATTTT
CASSLRLGLAGAGDTQYF
>TRBV20-1|once|TRBJ2-7|NA
TGCAGTGCTGGAGATCCTGGCAGGAGCTCCTACGAGCAGTACTTC
CSAGDPGRSSYEQYF
>TRBV3-1|NA|TRBJ2-1|NA
TGTGCCAGCAGCCAAGAACCCTCTCACAATGAGCAGTTCTTC
CASSQEPSHNEQFF
>TRBV4-1|NA|TRBJ1-4|NA
TGCGCCAGCAGCCAAGGACCGACCCAATATGAAAAACTGTTTTTT
CASSQGPTQYEKLFF
>TRBV20-1|NA|TRBJ2-1|NA
TGCAGTGGGGAAGGTGACTCCTACAATGAGCAGTTCTTC
CSGEGDSYNEQFF
>TRBV12-3/TRBV12-4|many|TRBJ2-7|TRBD1
TGTGCCAGCAGTTCCGGGACAGGGCCCTACGAGCAGTACTTC
CASSSGTGPYEQYF
>TRBV20-1|once|TRBJ2-7|NA
TGCAGTGCTAGAGCGGACCTTAAAAAGTACTTC
CSARADLKKYF
>TRBV5-1|few|TRBJ1-5|NA
TGCGCCAGCAGCTTGGCGGGGCGGTCGCCCCAGCATTTT
CASSLAGRSPQHF
>TRBV3-1|once|TRBJ2-3|NA
TGTGCCAGCAGACAGACTCACCTGTCCGCGACGCAGTATTTT
CASRQTHLSATQYF
>TRBV29-1|NA|TRBJ2-3|NA
TGCAGCGTTCTTTTGGAACGAGCGGTCACAGATACGCAGTATTTT
CSVLLERAVTDTQYF
>TRBV20-1|few|TRBJ2-1|NA
TGCAGTGCCCCGGTTACGGGGCATGAGCAGTTCTTC
CSAPVTGHEQFF
>TRBV29-1|NA|TRBJ2-1|TRBD2
TGCAGCGCTCTAGCGGGAGAGTTGGACAATGAGCAGTTCTTC
CSALAGELDNEQFF
>TRBV7-2|NA|TRBJ2-1|TRBD2
TGTGCCAGCAGCCCGACTAGCGGGGGTCGGGACAATGAGCAGTTCTTC
CASSPTSGGRDNEQFF
>TRBV6-1|NA|TRBJ1-5|NA
TGTGCCAGGTTAAATCCCTGTGGGCTAGTAGGGTATAGCAATCAGCCCCAGCATTTT
CARLNPCGLVGYSNQPQHF
>TRBV28|NA|TRBJ2-7|NA
TGTGCCAGCAGTGTAACGAAGGACTACGAGCAGTACTTC
CASSVTKDYEQYF
>TRBV6-5|many|TRBJ2-1|NA
TGTGCCACCCTCGCCGTGGGGGGTGTGCAGTTCTTC
CATLAVGGVQFF